This T cell receptor beta chain is from a study of OX40 agonist ivuxolimab in advanced cancers. The junction had 3 bases not matched to a gene; V was cut back by 5 bases and J by 0 bases. The germline CDR1 and CDR2 sequences are SGHTA and FQGTGA. This CDR3 has 15 amino acids. Profiled with immunoSEQ multiplex PCR; TCRdb holds only in-frame clones, not every one. The table has around 35,000 clones, approximately 86% seen once. The TCR was taken from an adult with an advanced solid tumor such as melanoma, head and neck, liver or kidney cancer. The rearrangement links TRBV7-3 to TRBJ2-2; TRBD1 matches at 7 bases. The sequencing used CD4+ or CD8+ T cells sorted from blood, collected in a trial of the OX40 agonist ivuxolimab. In nucleotides, the CDR3 is TGTGCCAGCAGCCTCGGGACAGCGAACACCGGGGAGCTGTTTTTT. It encodes CASSLGTANTGELFF.